The rows below give T cell receptor beta chains drawn from one sample of a study of regulatory T cells in long-lasting Graves disease. TCRdb called the multiplex PCR reads again in MiXCR, with one record for every CDR3 protein. In the table there are hundreds of thousands of distinct CDR3 sequences, 15% to 20% of which are singletons. This sample also appeared in a second study, on T cells in Graves' hyperthyroidism and ophthalmopathy.

Sequencing was performed on peripheral blood mononuclear cells (PBMCs), taken at new diagnosis, from a patient treated with antithyroid drugs. These receptors came from a woman aged 25-40 years with Graves disease. The CDR3 runs from the conserved cysteine through the conserved F or W. A D gene is named only where the DNA matches it firmly. Size is omitted from some rows. Given values are once, few, many or a class for expanded clones.

CDR3 protein	CDR3 DNA	clone size	D gene	CDR3 length	V gene	J gene
CASSTQGAGYNSPLHF	TGTGCCAGCAGCACCCAAGGGGCCGGCTATAATTCACCCCTCCACTTT	.	.	16	TRBV7-2	TRBJ1-6
CASSLWQGYEQYFGPGQPQHF	.	.	.	21	TRBV7-2	TRBJ1-5
CASSLSKTPYQETQYF	TGCGCCAGCAGCTTAAGTAAGACACCGTACCAAGAGACCCAGTACTTC	.	.	16	TRBV5-1	TRBJ2-5
CASSPQGAGSLLAKNIQYF	TGTGCCAGCAGCCCTCAAGGGGCAGGGAGCCTTTTAGCCAAAAACATTCAGTACTTC	.	.	19	TRBV7-9	TRBJ2-4
CASSETGANTEAFF	TGTGCCAGTAGTGAAACAGGGGCGAACACTGAAGCTTTCTTT	.	TRBD1	14	TRBV19	TRBJ1-1
CASSFDQGYEQYF	TGTGCCAGCAGTTTTGATCAGGGCTACGAGCAGTACTTC	.	.	13	TRBV12-3/TRBV12-4	TRBJ2-7
CASSPPGTGLKSGYTF	TGTGCCAGCTCACCCCCCGGGACAGGGCTAAAGTCTGGCTACACCTTC	many	TRBD1	16	TRBV18	TRBJ1-2
CASKHYPGQGGSPLHF	TGTGCCAGTAAACATTATCCGGGACAGGGAGGATCACCCCTCCACTTT	.	TRBD1	16	TRBV6-1	TRBJ1-6
CASSLSGTLNTGELFF	TGTGCCAGCAGCTTGTCCGGGACTCTGAACACCGGGGAGCTGTTTTTT	few	.	16	TRBV7-3	TRBJ2-2
CASSGRDTSYEQYF	TGTGCCAGCAGCGGCCGGGACACGAGCTACGAGCAGTACTTC	.	.	14	TRBV9	TRBJ2-7
CASSLENAGYGYTF	TGTGCCAGCAGTTTGGAGAACGCCGGGTATGGCTACACCTTC	many	.	14	TRBV6-5	TRBJ1-2
CASSPATGITGNTIYF	TGTGCCAGCAGTCCGGCGACAGGGATTACTGGAAACACCATATATTTT	few	TRBD1	16	TRBV12-3/TRBV12-4	TRBJ1-3
CASSPRQGEGYGYTF	TGTGCCAGCAGCCCCCGACAGGGAGAAGGCTATGGCTACACCTTC	many	TRBD1	15	TRBV7-8	TRBJ1-2
CASSLGANQRGAYEQYF	TGTGCCAGCAGCTTAGGAGCGAACCAGAGGGGGGCCTACGAGCAGTACTTC	many	.	17	TRBV7-8	TRBJ2-7
CAWTVGTGGSYNEQFF	TGTGCCTGGACCGTGGGGACAGGGGGCTCCTACAATGAGCAGTTCTTC	few	TRBD1	16	TRBV30	TRBJ2-1
CASSAKETDTQYF	TGTGCCAGCAGCGCGAAGGAAACAGATACGCAGTATTTT	many	.	13	TRBV7-8	TRBJ2-3
CASCPLNQPQHF	TGTGCCAGCTGCCCGCTCAATCAGCCCCAGCATTTT	many	.	12	TRBV6-1	TRBJ1-5
CAISGGVYQPQHF	TGTGCCATCAGTGGCGGGGTATATCAGCCCCAGCATTTT	.	.	13	TRBV10-3	TRBJ1-5
CASSYFPDRGRIGLAKNIQYF	TGTGCCAGCAGTTACTTCCCGGACAGGGGGCGAATCGGTCTAGCCAAAAACATTCAGTACTTC	few	TRBD1	21	TRBV6-2/TRBV6-3	TRBJ2-4
CARQDRQGTGELFF	TGTGCCAGACAGGACCGCCAGGGCACCGGGGAGCTGTTTTTT	few	.	14	TRBV7-9	TRBJ2-2
CASSLGGQVAKPLFF	TGTGCCAGCAGTTTAGGCGGACAGGTCGCCAAACCACTGTTTTTT	.	TRBD1	15	TRBV12-3/TRBV12-4	TRBJ1-4
CATSFAGTDTQYF	TGTGCCACCAGTTTCGCGGGCACAGATACGCAGTATTTT	.	.	13	TRBV24-1	TRBJ2-3
CAISESGTSGRATDTQYF	TGTGCCATCAGTGAGTCGGGGACTAGCGGGAGGGCCACAGATACGCAGTATTTT	many	TRBD2	18	TRBV10-3	TRBJ2-3
CASSPARSGRNQPQHF	TGTGCCAGCAGCCCCGCGCGAAGTGGCCGAAATCAGCCCCAGCATTTT	many	.	16	TRBV7-8	TRBJ1-5
CASSASGRGKGNQPQHF	TGTGCCAGCAGCGCCTCGGGAAGGGGTAAGGGCAATCAGCCCCAGCATTTT	few	.	17	TRBV6-2/TRBV6-3	TRBJ1-5
CASSLAGTGGGYGYTF	TGTGCCAGCAGTTTGGCGGGGACAGGGGGCGGATACGGCTACACCTTC	many	TRBD1	16	TRBV28	TRBJ1-2
CASSSPARAGGNIQYF	TGTGCCAGCAGCTCCCCCGCTAGAGCGGGAGGGAACATTCAGTACTTC	few	TRBD2	16	TRBV13	TRBJ2-4
CASSYLSQNNQPQHF	TGTGCCAGCAGTTATTTGAGTCAGAACAATCAGCCCCAGCATTTT	many	.	15	TRBV28	TRBJ1-5
CATSDGPGGYADTQYF	TGTGCCACCAGTGATGGGCCGGGAGGATACGCAGATACGCAGTATTTT	few	TRBD2	16	TRBV24-1	TRBJ2-3
CASSSASGKKVF	TGTGCCAGCAGCTCGGCTAGCGGGAAGAAAGTCTTC	.	TRBD2	12	TRBV7-2	TRBJ2-1
CSATSETHEQYF	TGCAGTGCCACTAGCGAGACCCACGAGCAGTACTTC	.	TRBD2	12	TRBV20-1	TRBJ2-7
CASSQASQATGQYF	TGTGCCAGCAGCCAAGCAAGTCAGGCTACAGGGCAGTACTTC	.	.	14	TRBV3-1	TRBJ2-7
CASSVLRYTEAFF	TGTGCCAGTAGTGTCTTACGTTACACTGAAGCTTTCTTT	few	.	13	TRBV19	TRBJ1-1
CASSWGAVTTRELFF	TGTGCCAGCAGCTGGGGGGCGGTGACTACACGGGAGCTGTTTTTT	.	.	15	TRBV5-4	TRBJ2-2
CASSQRNEQYF	TGCGCCAGCAGCCAACGGAACGAGCAGTACTTC	few	.	11	TRBV4-1	TRBJ2-7
CASRLAEQFF	TGTGCCAGCAGGTTAGCTGAGCAGTTCTTC	many	.	10	TRBV2	TRBJ2-1
CASSFEDSGQTRAYEQYF	TGTGCCAGCAGTTTTGAAGACAGCGGGCAGACTAGGGCCTACGAGCAGTACTTC	few	.	18	TRBV12-3/TRBV12-4	TRBJ2-7
CASSLLTGTGRTSGPLHF	TGTGCCAGCAGCTTATTGACCGGGACAGGGAGAACCTCAGGGCCCCTCCACTTT	.	TRBD1	18	TRBV9	TRBJ1-6
CASSLMAIAYNEQFF	TGTGCCAGCAGTTTGATGGCAATCGCATACAATGAGCAGTTCTTC	.	.	15	TRBV27	TRBJ2-1
CASRVALAAYEQYF	TGTGCCAGCCGAGTTGCACTAGCGGCCTACGAGCAGTACTTC	.	TRBD2	14	TRBV28	TRBJ2-7
CASSQGGLAGPTYEQYF	TGTGCCAGCAGTCAAGGGGGGCTAGCGGGCCCAACCTACGAGCAGTACTTC	many	TRBD2	17	TRBV28	TRBJ2-7
CSVVSTGERYGYTF	TGCAGTGTGGTTTCGACAGGGGAAAGGTATGGCTACACCTTC	few	TRBD1	14	TRBV20-1	TRBJ1-2
CASSPHQWGTPYEQYF	TGCGCCAGCAGCCCCCACCAATGGGGGACCCCCTACGAGCAGTACTTC	.	.	16	TRBV4-1	TRBJ2-7
CASSLAGQYDEQFF	TGTGCCAGCAGCTTAGCGGGACAGTACGATGAGCAGTTCTTC	many	TRBD1	14	TRBV11-1	TRBJ2-1
CASSPPELTGELFF	TGCGCCAGCAGCCCGCCCGAGCTTACCGGGGAGCTGTTTTTT	few	.	14	TRBV5-1	TRBJ2-2
CSVDQALTDTQYF	TGCAGCGTTGACCAGGCCCTCACAGATACGCAGTATTTT	many	.	13	TRBV29-1	TRBJ2-3
CASTHGAVYGYTF	TGTGCCAGCACCCACGGGGCAGTTTATGGCTACACCTTC	few	.	13	TRBV6-1	TRBJ1-2
CASSRGLSYTDTQYF	TGTGCCAGCAGCCGGGGACTATCCTACACAGATACGCAGTATTTT	many	TRBD2	15	TRBV28	TRBJ2-3
CASSDRDTEAFF	TGTGCCAGCTCAGACCGGGACACTGAAGCTTTCTTT	many	.	12	TRBV28	TRBJ1-1
CASSYQHITGELFF	TGTGCCAGCAGCTACCAACATATTACCGGGGAGCTGTTTTTT	.	.	14	TRBV6-5	TRBJ2-2
CASSSPSGGGEQYF	TGTGCCAGCAGCTCGCCCTCGGGGGGCGGGGAGCAGTACTTC	many	.	14	TRBV11-1	TRBJ2-7
CATRTFDRGGNQPQHF	TGTGCCACACGAACCTTTGACAGGGGAGGCAATCAGCCCCAGCATTTT	many	TRBD1	16	TRBV28	TRBJ1-5
CASSPPGHAAYEQYF	TGTGCCAGCTCACCACCAGGACACGCCGCCTACGAGCAGTACTTC	.	.	15	TRBV18	TRBJ2-7
CATSDRRLAGVTDTQYF	TGTGCCACCAGTGACCGTCGTCTAGCGGGTGTAACAGATACGCAGTATTTT	many	TRBD2	17	TRBV24-1	TRBJ2-3
CSATLPSVSTDTQYF	TGCAGTGCTACGCTTCCTAGCGTTAGCACAGATACGCAGTATTTT	many	.	15	TRBV20-1	TRBJ2-3